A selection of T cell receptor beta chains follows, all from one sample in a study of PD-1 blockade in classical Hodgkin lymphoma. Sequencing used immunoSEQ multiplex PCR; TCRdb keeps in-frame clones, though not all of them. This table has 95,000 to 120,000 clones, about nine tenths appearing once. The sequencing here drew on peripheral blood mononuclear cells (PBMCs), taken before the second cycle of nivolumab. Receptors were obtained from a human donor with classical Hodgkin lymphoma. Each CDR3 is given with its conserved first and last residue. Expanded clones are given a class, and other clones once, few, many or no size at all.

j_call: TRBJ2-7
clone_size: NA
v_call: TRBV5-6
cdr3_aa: CASSPGDYEQYF

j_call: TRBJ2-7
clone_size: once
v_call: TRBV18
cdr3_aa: CASSPNSGSTEQYF

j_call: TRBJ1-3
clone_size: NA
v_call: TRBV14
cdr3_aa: CASSQDSGNTIYF

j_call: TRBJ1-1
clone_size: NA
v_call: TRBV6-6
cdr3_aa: CASRRDSLGTEAFF

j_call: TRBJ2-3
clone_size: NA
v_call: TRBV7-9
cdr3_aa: CASSLDRDWDTQYF

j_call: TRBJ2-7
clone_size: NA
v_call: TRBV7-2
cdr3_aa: CASSGGLAVYEQYF

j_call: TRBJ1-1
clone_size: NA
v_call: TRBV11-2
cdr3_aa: CASSFDPGQGPVRTEAFF

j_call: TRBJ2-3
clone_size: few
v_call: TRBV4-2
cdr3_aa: CASSQGQRGSTDTQYF

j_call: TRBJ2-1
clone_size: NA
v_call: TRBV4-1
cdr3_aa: CASSLEGLASYNEQFF

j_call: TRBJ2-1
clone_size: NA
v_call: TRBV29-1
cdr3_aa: CSVRTGNNEQFF

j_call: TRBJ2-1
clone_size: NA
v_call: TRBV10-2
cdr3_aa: CASSAGTRTEQFF

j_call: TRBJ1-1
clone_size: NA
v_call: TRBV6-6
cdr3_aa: CASSYSGTGETFF

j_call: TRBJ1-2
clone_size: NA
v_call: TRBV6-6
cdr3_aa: CASSFQEMVGYGYTF

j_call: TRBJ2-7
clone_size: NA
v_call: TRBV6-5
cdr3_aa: CASGQGYEQYF

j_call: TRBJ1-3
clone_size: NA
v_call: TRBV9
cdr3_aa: CASSVANRAGGNTIYF

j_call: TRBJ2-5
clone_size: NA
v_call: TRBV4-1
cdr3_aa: CASSQPGTSGGETQYF

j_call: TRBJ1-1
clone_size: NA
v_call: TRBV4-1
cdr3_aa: CASSQARQALNTEAFF

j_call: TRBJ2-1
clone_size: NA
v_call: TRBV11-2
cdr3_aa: CASSLSVTSGVYNEQFF

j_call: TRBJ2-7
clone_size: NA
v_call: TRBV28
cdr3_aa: CASSLGGSLYEQYF

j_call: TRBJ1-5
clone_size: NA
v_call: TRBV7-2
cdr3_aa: CASSPRKGDQPQHF

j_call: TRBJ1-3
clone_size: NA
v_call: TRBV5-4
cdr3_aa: CASSFGRPSSGNTIYF

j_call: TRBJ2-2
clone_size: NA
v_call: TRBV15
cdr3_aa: CATSRAFPGQGNGELFF

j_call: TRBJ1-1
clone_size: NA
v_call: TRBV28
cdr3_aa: CATRGATAEAFF

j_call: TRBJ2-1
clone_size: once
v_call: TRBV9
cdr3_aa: CASSVVREGEQFF

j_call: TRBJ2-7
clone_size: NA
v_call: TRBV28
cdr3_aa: CASSSVGGYEQYF

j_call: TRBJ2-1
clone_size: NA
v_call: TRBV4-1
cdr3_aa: CASSQDKASGRNEQFF

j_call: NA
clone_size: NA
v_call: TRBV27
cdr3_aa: CASSWGGSYEQYF

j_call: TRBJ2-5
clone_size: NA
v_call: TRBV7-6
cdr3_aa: CASSRDRKETQYF

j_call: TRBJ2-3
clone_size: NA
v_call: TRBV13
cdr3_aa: CASSFQGSGVRSTDTQYF

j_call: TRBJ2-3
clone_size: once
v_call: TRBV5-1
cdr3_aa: CASSTTSGSGTDTQYF

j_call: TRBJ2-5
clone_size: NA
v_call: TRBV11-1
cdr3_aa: CASSFSVGRESQYF

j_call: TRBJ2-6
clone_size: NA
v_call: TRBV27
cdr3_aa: CASRTAGANVLTF

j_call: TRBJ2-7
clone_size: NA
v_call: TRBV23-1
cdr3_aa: CASSQKEDRDRASYEQYF

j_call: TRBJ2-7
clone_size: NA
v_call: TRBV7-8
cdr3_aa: CASSLNGQGRTYEQYF

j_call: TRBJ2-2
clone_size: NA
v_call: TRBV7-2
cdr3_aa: CASSLVWGAVAGELFF

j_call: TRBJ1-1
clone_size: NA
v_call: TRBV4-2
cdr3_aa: CASSQTGVNTEAFF

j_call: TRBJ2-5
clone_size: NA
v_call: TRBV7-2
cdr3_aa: CASSYLSLGETQYF

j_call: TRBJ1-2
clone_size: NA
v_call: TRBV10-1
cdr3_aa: CASAQGLNYGYTF

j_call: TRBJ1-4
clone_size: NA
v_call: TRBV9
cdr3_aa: CASSGRTRESEKLFF

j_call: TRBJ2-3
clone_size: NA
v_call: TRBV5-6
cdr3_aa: CASSLELQRSDTQYF

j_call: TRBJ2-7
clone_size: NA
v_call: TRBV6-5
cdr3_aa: CASSSPQGQGLQQYF

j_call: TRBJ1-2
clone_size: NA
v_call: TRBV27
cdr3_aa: CASRPRPQLGYTF

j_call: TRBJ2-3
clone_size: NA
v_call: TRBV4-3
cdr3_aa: CASSQGTTSYTDTQYF

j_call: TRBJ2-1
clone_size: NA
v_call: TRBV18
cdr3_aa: CASSRTSGSSEFF

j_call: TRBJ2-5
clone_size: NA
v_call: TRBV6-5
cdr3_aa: CASSADRSGIKTQYF

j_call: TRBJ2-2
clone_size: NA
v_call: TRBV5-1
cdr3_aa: CASSFGRRDSNTGELFF

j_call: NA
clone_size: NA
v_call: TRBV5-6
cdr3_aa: CASSWGGSKKGYEQYF

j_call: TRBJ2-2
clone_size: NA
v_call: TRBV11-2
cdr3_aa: CASSSGQGRNTGELFF

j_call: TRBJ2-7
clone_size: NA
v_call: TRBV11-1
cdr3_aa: CASSLGHPPRDEQYF

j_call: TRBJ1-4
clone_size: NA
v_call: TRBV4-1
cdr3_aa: CASRNILRGVSNEKLFF